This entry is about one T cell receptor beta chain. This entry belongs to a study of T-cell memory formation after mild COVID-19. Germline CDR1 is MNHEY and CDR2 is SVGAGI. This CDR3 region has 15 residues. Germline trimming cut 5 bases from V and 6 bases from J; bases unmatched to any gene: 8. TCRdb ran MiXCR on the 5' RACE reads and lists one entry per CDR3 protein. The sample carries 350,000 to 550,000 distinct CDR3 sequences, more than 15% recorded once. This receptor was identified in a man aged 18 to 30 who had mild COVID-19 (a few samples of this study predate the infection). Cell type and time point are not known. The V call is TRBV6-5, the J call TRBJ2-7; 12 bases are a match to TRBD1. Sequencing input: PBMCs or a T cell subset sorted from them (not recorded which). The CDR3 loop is CASSTRDRGPLEQYF. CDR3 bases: TGTGCCAGCAGTACCAGGGACAGGGGGCCCCTCGAGCAGTACTTC.